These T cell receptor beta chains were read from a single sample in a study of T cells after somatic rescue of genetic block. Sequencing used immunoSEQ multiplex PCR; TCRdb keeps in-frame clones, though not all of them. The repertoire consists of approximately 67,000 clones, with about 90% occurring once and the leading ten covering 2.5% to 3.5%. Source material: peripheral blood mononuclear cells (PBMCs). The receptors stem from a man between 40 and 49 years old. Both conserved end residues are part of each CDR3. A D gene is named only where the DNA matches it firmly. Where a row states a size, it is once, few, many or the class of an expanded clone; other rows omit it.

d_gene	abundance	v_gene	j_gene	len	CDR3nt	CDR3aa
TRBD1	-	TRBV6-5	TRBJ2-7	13	TGTGCCAGCAGTGATTACAGGGGCTACGAGCAGTACTTC	CASSDYRGYEQYF
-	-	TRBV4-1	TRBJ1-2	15	TGCGCCAGCAGCCGAGTGGCAATTCCGCCGTGGCGCTACACCTTC	CASSRVAIPPWRYTF
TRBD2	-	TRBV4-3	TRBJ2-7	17	TGCGCCAGCATGGGACTAGCGGGCCCTACTCTCTCCTACGAGCAGTACTTC	CASMGLAGPTLSYEQYF
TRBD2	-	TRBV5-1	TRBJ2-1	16	TGCGCCAGCAGCTTGGGGGGTGCTAGCGGTGCTAATGAGCAGTTCTTC	CASSLGGASGANEQFF
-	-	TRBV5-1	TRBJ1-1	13	TGCGCCAGCAGCTTGGCAGAAAACACTGAAGCTTTCTTT	CASSLAENTEAFF
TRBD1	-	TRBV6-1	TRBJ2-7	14	TGTGCCAGCAGTGCAAGGACAGGGAGCTACGAGCAGTACTTC	CASSARTGSYEQYF
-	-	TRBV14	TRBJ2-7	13	TGTGCCAGCAGCCAAGTACAGGGCCACGAGCAGTACTTC	CASSQVQGHEQYF
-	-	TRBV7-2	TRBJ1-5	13	TGTGCCAGCAGCCACGGACGAAATCAGCCCCAGCATTTT	CASSHGRNQPQHF
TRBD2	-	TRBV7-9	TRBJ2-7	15	TGTGCCAGCAGCTCCGGACTAGCGGGGGGCTACGAGCAGTACTTC	CASSSGLAGGYEQYF
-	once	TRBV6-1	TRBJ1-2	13	TGTGCCAGCAGTGAAGGTGGGGGGTATGGCTACACCTTC	CASSEGGGYGYTF